The sequence of this T cell receptor (beta chain) was determined in a study of T cells after yellow fever vaccination (dated by TCRdb to the late 2010s). With respect to the entire study: Staining for CD3, CD45RA, CCR7 and CD95 was used to sort memory subsets (EM, EMRA, CM and Tscm) on a BD FACS Aria III. The SMART-Seq v4 Ultra Low Input RNA kit was used to prepare libraries from fractions with low cell numbers. To track T-cell clones before and after primary and booster YFV17D yellow fever vaccination, bulk TCR alpha and beta repertoires were sequenced longitudinally. Two healthy male donors made up the cohort, one aged 18 to 30 years and the other aged 30 to 40 years. Blood was drawn at multiple timepoints before and after primary and secondary immunization, with bulk PBMC replicates and cell subsets isolated. Sorting of memory subsets took place on days 0, 15 and 45 and at 18 months after primary vaccination, as well as on days 0, 15 and 45 after the 30-year booster. Results the study describes overall, beyond this receptor: A small share of clonotypes occurred in both CD4 and CD8 compartments, likely arising from convergent recombination. On day 0, almost all vaccine-responding clonotypes were below detection in the sorted memory subsets. Most clones expanded after primary vaccination (approximately 95% of CD4 and approximately 90% of CD8) were re-detected after the booster, suggesting that broad memory maintenance occurred. Computational filtering was required because FACS-sorted repertoires could contain abundant contaminating clonotypes from the bulk population. Compared with the primary T-cell response, the secondary T-cell response was weaker but faster, peaking on day 5 rather than day 15. Because only a couple of donors were included in the study, the extent to which the findings can be generalized is limited.

As encoded in the germline V gene, CDR1 is SGHRS while CDR2 is YFSETQ. Clipping removes 2 bases from V and 3 bases from J, with 11 as the unmatched junction base count. The CDR3 runs 17 amino acids, cysteine and phenylalanine included. Just CDR3 DNA is preserved here, 51 bases in frame from base 1. What this sample's treatment or condition label stands for: live attenuated yellow fever vaccine strain. PBMCs were isolated from peripheral blood using a standard Ficoll-Paque protocol. The RNeasy Micro Kit was used to extract RNA from sorted memory subsets. TCR cDNA was synthesized by 5'RACE template switching, through which a universal primer site and unique molecular identifiers were introduced. cDNA synthesis was primed from both the TCR alpha and TCR beta constant segments. Libraries were amplified in two PCR steps, with sample barcodes and sequencing adapters added in the second step. Sequencing of libraries was done on Illumina HiSeq 2500 (2x100 bp) or NovaSeq (2x150 bp). As for how the authors treated the data: MIGEC handled demultiplexing of reads and collapsing into UMI consensus sequences, while MiXCR performed V(D)J alignment. Clonotypes responding to the vaccine were identified with edgeR on replicate PBMC samples, with the criteria of FDR below 0.01 and a log2 fold change above 5 up to day 15. Each bulk clonotype received a CD4 or CD8 identity based on whether the sequenced CD4 or CD8 repertoire contained that clonotype at higher abundance. To estimate how each clone was distributed across memory phenotypes, clonotype frequencies in memory subsets were weighted by the numbers of FACS-sorted cells. The public reads were reprocessed in TCRdb via fastp at Q25 and MiXCR, keeping in-frame beta chains. Rows merge per CDR3 protein into single entries with the most common DNA and genes. The V and J calls follow TCRdb's processing rather than the paper's. This sample has approximately 22,000 distinct CDR3 sequences in its table, and roughly 5.5% of those were observed once. The ten largest make up 20% of the sample.

This clonotype has ten or more counts. No quality values exist for individual bases; no much larger clone is one base distant. The sample consisted of PBMCs, either bulk or a sorted T-cell subset (CD4+, CD8+, memory, or dextramer-sorted; not recorded which), taken approximately 47 days after the first yellow fever vaccination. The sequence is built from TRBV5-1 and TRBJ2-3; TRBD2 aligns with 8 central bases. The source of this sequence is a man aged 18 to 29 who received the YFV17D yellow fever vaccine. Here the CDR3 is given as CASSFSYAGGNTDTQYF. In nucleotides, the sequence is TGCGCCAGCAGCTTCTCCTATGCGGGGGGAAATACAGATACGCAGTATTTT.